Listed here are 21 T cell receptor beta chains from one sample, sequenced in a study of blood T cell repertoires in COVID-19. The repertoire was sequenced with immunoSEQ multiplex PCR; TCRdb's copy has only in-frame clones and lacks some. The repertoire has about 500,000 clones, around 87% of them found once; the top ten carry 0.7%. Sequencing used PBMCs or T cells enriched from blood (not recorded which). These receptors were collected from a young woman who had recovered from COVID-19.

The chain uses TRBV25-1 and TRBJ1-6; D not certain. CDR1 is MGHDK, CDR2 SYGVNS, per germline. The V gene lost 3 bases and the J gene lost 9 bases, with 3 bases spanning the gap. The CDR3 totals 11 residues. CDR3 protein: CASSDGSPLHF. The CDR3 DNA follows: TGTGCCAGCAGTGACGGTTCACCCCTCCACTTT.

The chain joins TRBV29-1 to TRBJ2-7; tentative D call: TRBD2 (6 bases). The CDR3 is 12 residues long. Germline-derived CDR1 and CDR2 are SQVTM and ANQGSEA. In DNA form, the CDR3 reads TGCGGGACGCTACCTCGGAGGGCCGAGCAGTACTTC. Its protein is CGTLPRRAEQYF.

This sequence joins TRBV4-2 and TRBJ1-3; possibly TRBD1 for D (6 bases). This CDR3 is built from 16 residues. The germline CDR1 and CDR2 sequences are LGHNA and YNFKEQ. The V and J ends lost 0 bases and 5 bases respectively, with 14 bases between them. CDR3 amino acids: CASSQDREQGRNTIYF. Here the CDR3 DNA reads TGTGCCAGCAGCCAAGATCGTGAACAGGGTCGAAACACCATATATTTT.

A word on this clone: The identical CDR3 is also encoded by other nucleotide sequences in the sample. The J gene is TRBJ1-6, the V gene TRBV5-1; no reliable D call. This CDR3 region has 14 residues. Germline V gene lookup returns CDR1 SGHRS and CDR2 YFSETQ. V was shortened by 0 bases and J by 7 bases, with 8 bases between the two germline ends. The CDR3 loop reads CASSLEGGNSPLHF. CDR3 in DNA: TGCGCCAGCAGCTTGGAGGGAGGCAATTCACCCCTCCACTTT.

The rearrangement uses TRBV24-1 and TRBJ1-2, with no clear D. The CDR3 covers 11 residues. Per the germline V gene, CDR1 is KGHDR and CDR2 is SFDVKD. Trimming pared 2 bases from V and 8 bases from J, leaving 5 bases between. The CDR3 bases are TGTGCCACCAGTGATTCGGGAGGCTACACCTTC. Its translation: CATSDSGGYTF.

The genes are TRBV6-5 and TRBJ2-7; a weak D match, TRBD2 (5 bases). Trimming took 8 bases from V and 2 from J, leaving 16 bases between them. This CDR3 comprises 14 residues. In germline, CDR1 is MNHEY, CDR2 SVGAGI. Here the CDR3 reads CASARSGLAYEQYF. As DNA, the CDR3 is TGTGCCAGCGCGAGGTCGGGGTTAGCCTACGAGCAGTACTTC.

Only one count was recorded for this clone. This chain links TRBV6-5 with TRBJ2-5; 10 nucleotides match TRBD1. With V trimmed by 1 base and J by 5 bases, 4 bases remained unmatched. The CDR3 has 15 amino acids. The V gene's germline CDR1 is MNHEY and CDR2 SVGAGI. The CDR3 is CASSYFRTGGETQYF. CDR3 coding DNA: TGTGCCAGCAGTTACTTTCGGACAGGGGGGGAGACCCAGTACTTC.

The rearrangement joins TRBV23-1 to TRBJ1-2, with 8 bases matching TRBD1. TRBV23-1 is sorted into the ORF group, with uncertain function. V shed 4 bases, J shed 3 bases, and the junction held 10 bases outside the gene matches. The CDR3 contains 16 residues. CDR3: CASSRPDREKDYGYTF. In DNA, the CDR3 is TGCGCCAGCAGTCGCCCGGACAGGGAAAAAGACTATGGCTACACCTTC.

This clone was seen only once. The rearrangement joins TRBV3-1 (or the pseudogene TRBV3-2) to TRBJ1-1; possible D gene TRBD1, 6 bases. The ends were cut back, 1 base at V and 4 bases at J, with 7 bases in the middle. Germline CDR1 is LGHDT and CDR2 is YNNKEL (reference sequence). The CDR3 runs 13 residues. The CDR3 DNA is TGTGCCAGCAGCCAAGTAGGGGGCACTGAAGCTTTCTTT. As protein: CASSQVGGTEAFF.

This chain uses TRBV29-1 with TRBJ2-2, with D maybe TRBD1 (5 bases). CDR1 and CDR2 from the germline V gene are SQVTM and ANQGSEA. This CDR3 is built from 13 residues. The V end was cut by 7 bases, the J end by 4 bases, with 13 bases between. This CDR3 is CSAQTGTTGELFF. The CDR3 nucleotides read TGCAGCGCTCAAACAGGAACCACCGGGGAGCTGTTTTTT.

The table lists this clone with a few counts. The V gene is TRBV3-1 (or the pseudogene TRBV3-2), the J gene TRBJ1-1, with 12 bases matching TRBD1. The CDR3 runs 14 residues. Germline V gene lookup returns CDR1 LGHDT and CDR2 YNNKEL (reference sequence). J lost 8 bases, V lost 0 bases, and 1 base had no gene match. DNA of the CDR3: TGTGCCAGCAGCCAAGACGGGACAGGGGGCGAAGCTTTCTTT. This gives the protein CASSQDGTGGEAFF.

The chain carries TRBV7-9 and TRBJ1-6; unclear D gene. The germline V gene encodes CDR1 SEHNR and CDR2 FQNEAQ (reference sequence). This CDR3 is 13 amino acids long. V lost 1 base, J lost 9 bases, and 7 bases lay in between. The CDR3 sequence: CASSLDPGSPLHF. In nucleotides, the CDR3 is TGTGCCAGCAGCTTAGATCCCGGTTCACCCCTCCACTTT.

This chain joins TRBV7-8 and TRBJ2-3, with no clear D. Germline loops: CDR1 SGHVS, CDR2 FQNEAQ. The CDR3 has 17 residues. V lost 1 base and J lost 2, with 16 bases in between. CDR3 in amino acids: CASSLDSKISPTDTQYF. DNA for the CDR3: TGTGCCAGCAGCTTAGACAGTAAGATCTCCCCCACAGATACGCAGTATTTT.

The rearrangement links TRBV7-8 to TRBJ2-3; D may be TRBD1 (6 bases). The CDR3 is 14 residues long. CDR1 is SGHVS, CDR2 FQNEAQ, per germline. V was trimmed by 1 base and J by 1 base, leaving 6 bases between them. The CDR3 nucleotides are TGTGCCAGCAGCTTAGACAGGGGCACAGATACGCAGTATTTT. It is translated as CASSLDRGTDTQYF.

The CDR3, as DNA: TGTGCCAGCAGCTTAGCGCTCACTAGCGGGGGAAACGAGCAGTTCTTC. It is translated as CASSLALTSGGNEQFF. The chain employs TRBV7-2 and TRBJ2-1; 11 positions match TRBD2. This CDR3 has 16 amino acids. The V segment lost 0 bases and the J segment 10 bases; nucleotides outside the gene matches: 8. The germline CDR1 and CDR2 sequences are SGHTA and FQGNSA.

In its sample, this clone was seen a few times. The chain has TRBV2 and TRBJ1-3, with D possibly being TRBD1 (6 bases). The CDR3 runs to 15 residues. V was pared by 8 bases and J by 2 bases, with 16 bases between. Germline V gene data show CDR1 as SNHLY and CDR2 as FYNNEI. This chain's CDR3 is CASVGGGGAGNTIYF. The CDR3 DNA reads TGTGCCAGCGTCGGAGGGGGAGGGGCTGGAAACACCATATATTTT.

The rearrangement uses TRBV18 and TRBJ2-4, with 8 bases matching TRBD2. CDR3 size: 16 residues. Germline V gives CDR1 KGHSH, CDR2 LQKENI. V trimming: 6 bases; J trimming: 2 bases; junction bases outside the gene matches: 9. The CDR3 protein is CASSRLGGATKNIQYF. The CDR3 nucleotides read TGTGCCAGCTCTCGACTCGGGGGGGCAACCAAAAACATTCAGTACTTC.

The J gene is TRBJ2-2, the V gene TRBV3-1 (or the pseudogene TRBV3-2); 7 bases match TRBD2. The V gene end was trimmed by 4 bases and the J gene end by 0 bases; junction bases not matched to a gene: 5. Germline loops: CDR1 LGHDT, CDR2 YNNKEL (reference sequence). The CDR3 extends over 16 amino acids. The chain's CDR3 is CASSLSGGPNTGELFF. In DNA form, the CDR3 reads TGTGCCAGCAGCCTCTCGGGGGGTCCGAACACCGGGGAGCTGTTTTTT.

The V gene is TRBV29-1, the J gene TRBJ1-2, with TRBD1 identical over 7 bases. CDR3 length equals 14 residues. Losses at the gene ends were 3 bases for V and 1 base for J; bases not matched to a gene: 5. Germline V gives CDR1 SQVTM, CDR2 ANQGSEA. CDR3 amino acids: CSVDRGGVNYGYTF. CDR3 sequence (DNA): TGCAGCGTTGATAGAGGGGGCGTTAACTATGGCTACACCTTC. The full variable domain, completed using reference TRBV29-1 and TRBJ1-2, is SAVISQKPSRDICQRGTSLTIQCQVDSQVTMMFWYRQQPGQSLTLIATANQGSEATYESGFVIDKFPISRPNLTFSTLTVSNMSPEDSSIYLCSVDRGGVNYGYTFGSGTRLTVV.

This clone was observed once. This sequence joins TRBV6-6 and TRBJ1-1; tentative D call: TRBD1 (6 bases). Deletions cut 0 bases from V and 5 bases from J, with 16 bases between. Germline CDR1 MNHNY, CDR2 SVGAGI (reference sequence). There are 16 residues in the CDR3. The CDR3 region is CASSYSIAGARTEAFF. The CDR3 DNA reads as TGTGCCAGCAGTTACTCGATAGCGGGGGCGCGTACTGAAGCTTTCTTT.

This clone is a singleton in its sample. The DNA for the CDR3 is TGTGCCAGCAGCCCCTTCGGGGGTACGAATGAGCAGTTCTTC. Its translation: CASSPFGGTNEQFF. This chain links TRBV7-2 with TRBJ2-1; D perhaps matches TRBD2 (6 bases). CDR3 length equals 14 residues. The germline V gene has CDR1 SGHTA and CDR2 FQGNSA. Deletions cut 5 bases from V and 7 bases from J, with 15 bases between.